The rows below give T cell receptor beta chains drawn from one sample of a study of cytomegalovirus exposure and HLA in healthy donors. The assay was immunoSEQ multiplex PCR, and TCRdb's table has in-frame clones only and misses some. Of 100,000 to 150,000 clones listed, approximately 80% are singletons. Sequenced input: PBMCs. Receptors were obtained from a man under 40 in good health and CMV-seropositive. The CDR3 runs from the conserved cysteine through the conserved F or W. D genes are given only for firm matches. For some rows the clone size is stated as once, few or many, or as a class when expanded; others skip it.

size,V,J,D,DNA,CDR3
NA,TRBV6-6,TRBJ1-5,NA,TGTGCCAGCAGTTACTCTGTAAATCAGCCCCAGCATTTT,CASSYSVNQPQHF
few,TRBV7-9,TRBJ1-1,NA,TGTGCCAGCAGCTTACCGAAGGGGCGGGGAGCTTTCTTT,CASSLPKGRGAFF
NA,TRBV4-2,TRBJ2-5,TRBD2,TGTGCCAGCAGCCGGTCCGGAGGAGCGGGGGGCCGGGAGACCCAGTACTTC,CASSRSGGAGGRETQYF
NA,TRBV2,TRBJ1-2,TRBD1,TGTGCCAGCAGTGAAGCGGGACAGGGGGCTGAGGGTGGCTACACCTTC,CASSEAGQGAEGGYTF
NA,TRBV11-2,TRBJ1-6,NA,TGTGCCAGCAGCTTCGCCCCGGGGGACTATTCACCCCTCCACTTT,CASSFAPGDYSPLHF
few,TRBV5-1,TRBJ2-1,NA,TGCGCCAGCAGAGGGGTGCCCCGGAATGAGCAGTTCTTC,CASRGVPRNEQFF
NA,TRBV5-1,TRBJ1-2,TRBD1,TGCGCCAGCAGCCCGACAGGGGATGACTATGGCTACACCTTC,CASSPTGDDYGYTF
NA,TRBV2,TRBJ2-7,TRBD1,TGTGCCAGCAGTGGACGGCAGGGGGTAGACGAGCAGTACTTC,CASSGRQGVDEQYF
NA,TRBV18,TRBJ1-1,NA,TGTGCCAGCTCCCGAGGGGGGGCTGAAGCTTTCTTT,CASSRGGAEAFF
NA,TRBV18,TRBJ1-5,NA,TGTGCCAGCTCACCATCCAGGGCCGACAATCAGCCCCAGCATTTT,CASSPSRADNQPQHF
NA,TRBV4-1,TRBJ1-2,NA,TGCGCCAGCTCCGCTCCAACGCGGGGCTACACCTTC,CASSAPTRGYTF
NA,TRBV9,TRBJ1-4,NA,TGTGCCAGCAGCGTTCAGGGTGCAACTAATGAAAAACTGTTTTTT,CASSVQGATNEKLFF
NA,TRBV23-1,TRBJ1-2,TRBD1,TGCGCCAGCAGTCTCGGACAGGGGGCTGACGGCTACACCTTC,CASSLGQGADGYTF
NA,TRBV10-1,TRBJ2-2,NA,TGCGCCAGCAGGGACAGCGTGAACACCGGGGAGCTGTTTTTT,CASRDSVNTGELFF
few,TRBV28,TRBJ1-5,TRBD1,TGTGCCAGCAGTACCGACAGGGTTGGTCAGCCCCAGCATTTT,CASSTDRVGQPQHF
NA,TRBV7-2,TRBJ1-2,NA,TGTGCCAGCAGCACCGGGACACCAGCTAACTATGGCTACACCTTC,CASSTGTPANYGYTF
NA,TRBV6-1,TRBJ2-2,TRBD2,TGTGCCAGCAGTGAGTGGGTAGCGGGGGAAGTACGGACCGGGGAGCTGTTTTTT,CASSEWVAGEVRTGELFF
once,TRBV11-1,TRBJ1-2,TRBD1,TGTGCCAGCAGCCCTACTGACAGGGTCTATGGCTACACCTTC,CASSPTDRVYGYTF
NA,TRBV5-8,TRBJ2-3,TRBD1,TGTGCCAGCAGCTTGGGACAGGGGCGGTGGGATACGCAGTATTTT,CASSLGQGRWDTQYF
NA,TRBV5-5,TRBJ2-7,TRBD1,TGTGCCAGCGCTAGGGGGGACAGGGGAGGCGAGCAGTACTTC,CASARGDRGGEQYF
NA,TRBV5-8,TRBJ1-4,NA,TGTGCCAGCAGCTTGGGGAGCACACCCGACGGGGGTGAAAAACTGTTTTTT,CASSLGSTPDGGEKLFF
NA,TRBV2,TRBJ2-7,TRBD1,TGTGCCAGCACCCGGGACAGGGGTGAAGAGCAGTACTTC,CASTRDRGEEQYF
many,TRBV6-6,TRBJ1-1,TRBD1,TGTGCCAGCAGTTCAGAGAGACAGGGTGGGTCTTTCTTT,CASSSERQGGSFF
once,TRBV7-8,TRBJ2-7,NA,TGTGCCAGCAGCCCGACACCTACGGGAGAGCAGTACTTC,CASSPTPTGEQYF
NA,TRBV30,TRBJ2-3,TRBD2,TGTGCCTGGACCTATCAAGCGGGGGGGCCAGATACGCAGTATTTT,CAWTYQAGGPDTQYF
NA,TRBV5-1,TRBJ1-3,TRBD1,TGCGCCAGCAGCGCCGGGACAGGGGGGAGCTCTGGAAACACCATATATTTT,CASSAGTGGSSGNTIYF
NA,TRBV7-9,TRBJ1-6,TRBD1,TGTGCCAGCACCGGGGGGGACAGCACTTATAATTCACCCCTCCACTTT,CASTGGDSTYNSPLHF
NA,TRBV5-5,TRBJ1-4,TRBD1,TGTGCCAGCAGCTTGGGGCCGGGCACAGGGGATGAAAAACTGTTTTTT,CASSLGPGTGDEKLFF
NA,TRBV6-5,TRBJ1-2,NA,TGTGCCAGCAGTCCCGCCCACACCGGCGGCTATGGCTACACCTTC,CASSPAHTGGYGYTF